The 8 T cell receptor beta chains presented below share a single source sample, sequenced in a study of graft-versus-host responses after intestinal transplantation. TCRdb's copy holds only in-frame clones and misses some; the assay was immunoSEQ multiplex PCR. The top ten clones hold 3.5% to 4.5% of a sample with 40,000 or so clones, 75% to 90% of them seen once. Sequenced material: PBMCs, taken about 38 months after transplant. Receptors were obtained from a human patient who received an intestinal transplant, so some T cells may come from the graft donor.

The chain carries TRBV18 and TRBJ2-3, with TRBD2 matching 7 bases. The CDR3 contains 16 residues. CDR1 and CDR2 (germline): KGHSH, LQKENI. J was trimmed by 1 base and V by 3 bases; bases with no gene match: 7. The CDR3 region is CASSPPSGGGTDTQYF. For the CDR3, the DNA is TGTGCCAGCTCACCCCCCTCGGGGGGAGGCACAGATACGCAGTATTTT. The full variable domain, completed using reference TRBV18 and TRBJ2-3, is NAGVMQNPRHLVRRRGQEARLRCSPMKGHSHVYWYRQLPEEGLKFMVYLQKENIIDESGMPKERFSAEFPKEGPSILRIQQVVRGDSAAYFCASSPPSGGGTDTQYFGPGTRLTVL.

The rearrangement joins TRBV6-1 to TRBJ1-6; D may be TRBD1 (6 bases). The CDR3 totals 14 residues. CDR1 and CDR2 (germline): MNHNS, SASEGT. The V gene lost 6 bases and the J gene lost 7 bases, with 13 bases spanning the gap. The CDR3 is CASSRTVENSPLHF. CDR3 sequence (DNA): TGTGCCAGCAGCCGGACAGTGGAAAATTCACCCCTCCACTTT.

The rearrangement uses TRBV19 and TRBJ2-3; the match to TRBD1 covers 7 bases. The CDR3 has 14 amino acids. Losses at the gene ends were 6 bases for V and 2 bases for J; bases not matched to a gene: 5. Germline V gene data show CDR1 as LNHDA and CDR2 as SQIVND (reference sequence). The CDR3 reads CASRRTGVTDTQYF. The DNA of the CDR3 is TGTGCCAGTAGGAGGACAGGAGTCACAGATACGCAGTATTTT.

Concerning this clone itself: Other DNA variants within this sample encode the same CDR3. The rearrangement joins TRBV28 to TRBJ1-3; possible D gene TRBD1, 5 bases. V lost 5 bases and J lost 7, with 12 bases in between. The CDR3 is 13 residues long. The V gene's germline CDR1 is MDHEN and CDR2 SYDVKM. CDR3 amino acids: CASSLNAGNTIYF. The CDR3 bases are TGTGCCAGCAGTCTAAATGCAGGGAACACCATATATTTT.

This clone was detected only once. This CDR3 is CASSYEGLNTEAFF. The CDR3 DNA reads TGTGCCAGCAGTTACGAGGGTCTGAACACTGAAGCTTTCTTT. The genes are TRBV6-6 and TRBJ1-1, with D unclear. The germline V gene encodes CDR1 MNHNY and CDR2 SVGAGI (reference sequence). CDR3 size: 14 residues. V was clipped by 2 bases and J by 0 bases, with 7 bases between them.

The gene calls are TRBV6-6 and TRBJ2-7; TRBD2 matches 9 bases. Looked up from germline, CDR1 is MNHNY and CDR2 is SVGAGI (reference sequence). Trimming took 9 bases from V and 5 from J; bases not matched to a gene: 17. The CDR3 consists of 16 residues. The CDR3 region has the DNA TGTGCCAGTGGCCCTAGCGGGGCAGCCCTCGCCAACGAGCAGTACTTC. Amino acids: CASGPSGAALANEQYF.

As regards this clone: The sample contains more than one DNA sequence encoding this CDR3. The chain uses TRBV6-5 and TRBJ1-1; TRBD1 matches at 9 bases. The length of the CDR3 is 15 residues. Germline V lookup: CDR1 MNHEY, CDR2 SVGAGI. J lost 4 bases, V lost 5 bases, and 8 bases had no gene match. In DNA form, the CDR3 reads TGTGCCAGCAGTCCACAGGGGGCGCGTAGCACTGAAGCTTTCTTT. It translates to CASSPQGARSTEAFF.

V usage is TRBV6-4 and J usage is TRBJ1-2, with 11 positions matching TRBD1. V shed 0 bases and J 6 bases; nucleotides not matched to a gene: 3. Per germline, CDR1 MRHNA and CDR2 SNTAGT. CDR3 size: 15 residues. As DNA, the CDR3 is TGTGCCAGCAGTGACTCCGGGACAGGGGGTAATGGCTACACCTTC. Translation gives CASSDSGTGGNGYTF.